Listed below are T cell receptor beta chains from one sample, sequenced in a study of blood T cell repertoires in COVID-19. Produced via immunoSEQ multiplex PCR; TCRdb's table is partial and in-frame only. The repertoire holds about 280,000 clones, with approximately 85% as singletons. What was sequenced was peripheral blood. The receptors stem from a man younger than 30 with active or convalescent COVID-19. CDR3s include the opening cysteine and the closing phenylalanine or tryptophan. The order of the fields is clone size, V gene, D gene, J gene, CDR3 protein, CDR3 DNA. D genes are given only for firm matches. Some rows mark clone size as missing; the rest say once, few, many or name a class of expanded clone.

clone size: -; V gene: TRBV27; D gene: TRBD1; J gene: TRBJ1-5; CDR3 protein: CASSSGTGGSIQPQHF; CDR3 DNA: TGTGCCAGCAGTTCGGGAACAGGGGGATCGATTCAGCCCCAGCATTTT
clone size: -; V gene: TRBV13; D gene: TRBD2; J gene: TRBJ2-7; CDR3 protein: CASSPGTSGGASYEQYF; CDR3 DNA: TGTGCCAGCAGCCCCGGGACTAGCGGGGGGGCGTCCTACGAGCAGTACTTC
clone size: -; V gene: TRBV19; D gene: -; J gene: TRBJ1-1; CDR3 protein: CASSPRDSRSEAFF; CDR3 DNA: TGTGCCAGTAGCCCCAGAGACAGTCGATCTGAAGCTTTCTTT
clone size: -; V gene: TRBV29-1; D gene: TRBD2; J gene: TRBJ2-7; CDR3 protein: CSPRIGLASPFSSYEQYF; CDR3 DNA: TGCAGCCCTCGGATTGGACTAGCGTCCCCTTTTAGCTCCTACGAGCAGTACTTC
clone size: -; V gene: TRBV2; D gene: TRBD2; J gene: TRBJ2-3; CDR3 protein: CASRPGTSGGDTQYF; CDR3 DNA: TGTGCCAGCAGGCCGGGGACTAGCGGGGGGGATACGCAGTATTTT
clone size: -; V gene: TRBV2; D gene: TRBD2; J gene: TRBJ2-1; CDR3 protein: CASKTLAGVYNEQFF; CDR3 DNA: TGTGCCAGCAAAACTTTAGCGGGGGTCTACAATGAGCAGTTCTTC
clone size: -; V gene: TRBV3-1/TRBV3-2; D gene: TRBD1; J gene: TRBJ2-7; CDR3 protein: CASSQEDRVWSYEQYF; CDR3 DNA: TGTGCCAGCAGCCAAGAAGACAGGGTTTGGTCCTACGAGCAGTACTTC
clone size: -; V gene: TRBV7-9; D gene: -; J gene: TRBJ2-7; CDR3 protein: CASSRSGAYEQYF; CDR3 DNA: TGTGCCAGCAGCCGTTCAGGGGCCTACGAGCAGTACTTC
clone size: -; V gene: TRBV5-4; D gene: TRBD1; J gene: TRBJ2-7; CDR3 protein: CASSLPGQGSYEQYF; CDR3 DNA: TGTGCCAGCAGCTTACCGGGACAGGGATCCTACGAGCAGTACTTC
clone size: -; V gene: TRBV7-8; D gene: -; J gene: TRBJ1-1; CDR3 protein: CASSLVGRGYTEAFF; CDR3 DNA: TGTGCCAGCAGCTTAGTAGGGAGGGGTTACACTGAAGCTTTCTTT
clone size: once; V gene: TRBV12-5; D gene: TRBD1; J gene: TRBJ1-3; CDR3 protein: CASGLPKDRVGNTIYF; CDR3 DNA: TGTGCTAGTGGTTTGCCCAAGGACAGGGTCGGAAACACCATATATTTT
clone size: -; V gene: TRBV2; D gene: -; J gene: TRBJ2-2; CDR3 protein: CASTQYKGENTGELFF; CDR3 DNA: TGTGCCAGCACCCAGTATAAAGGAGAGAACACCGGGGAGCTGTTTTTT
clone size: -; V gene: TRBV27; D gene: -; J gene: TRBJ1-2; CDR3 protein: CASRGGRSYGYTF; CDR3 DNA: TGTGCCAGCAGGGGGGGACGGTCCTATGGCTACACCTTC
clone size: -; V gene: TRBV27; D gene: -; J gene: TRBJ1-1; CDR3 protein: CATIPRGYQNTEAFF; CDR3 DNA: TGTGCCACCATCCCACGGGGATACCAGAACACTGAAGCTTTCTTT
clone size: -; V gene: TRBV5-1; D gene: -; J gene: TRBJ1-2; CDR3 protein: CASSLQGQNYGYTF; CDR3 DNA: TGCGCCAGCAGCTTGCAGGGCCAGAACTATGGCTACACCTTC
clone size: -; V gene: TRBV12-5; D gene: -; J gene: TRBJ2-2; CDR3 protein: CASGWRGRGNTGELFF; CDR3 DNA: TGTGCTAGTGGTTGGAGGGGGAGGGGGAACACCGGGGAGCTGTTTTTT
clone size: -; V gene: TRBV9; D gene: -; J gene: TRBJ2-2; CDR3 protein: CASGRRGGEELFF; CDR3 DNA: TGTGCCAGCGGAAGGCGGGGAGGAGAGGAGCTGTTTTTT
clone size: -; V gene: TRBV11-3; D gene: -; J gene: TRBJ2-2; CDR3 protein: CASSTSGNTGELFF; CDR3 DNA: TGTGCCAGCAGCACCTCAGGGAACACCGGGGAGCTGTTTTTT
clone size: once; V gene: TRBV19; D gene: TRBD1; J gene: TRBJ2-3; CDR3 protein: CASSWGTGEFTDTQYF; CDR3 DNA: TGTGCCAGTAGTTGGGGGACAGGTGAATTCACAGATACGCAGTATTTT
clone size: -; V gene: TRBV14; D gene: -; J gene: TRBJ2-7; CDR3 protein: CASSQGLPSIAYEQYF; CDR3 DNA: TGTGCCAGCAGCCAGGGACTCCCTTCTATTGCCTACGAGCAGTACTTC
clone size: -; V gene: TRBV29-1; D gene: TRBD1; J gene: TRBJ1-4; CDR3 protein: CTGQGPNEKLFF; CDR3 DNA: TGCACCGGACAGGGTCCTAATGAAAAACTGTTTTTT
clone size: -; V gene: TRBV10-3; D gene: -; J gene: TRBJ2-2; CDR3 protein: CAISEYPLSTGRNTGELFF; CDR3 DNA: TGTGCCATCAGTGAGTATCCCCTATCAACGGGGAGGAACACCGGGGAGCTGTTTTTT